The present T cell receptor beta chain was sequenced within a study of blood T cell repertoires in COVID-19. Clones were read by immunoSEQ multiplex PCR, and TCRdb kept only the in-frame ones, dropping some. The sample gives just over 150,000 clones, roughly 82% of which show up once; around 7% is in the top ten. The sample was peripheral blood. This sequence originates from a woman between 40 and 50 years old with COVID-19, enrolled during active disease.

In nucleotides, the CDR3 is TGTGCCAGCAGCCCGACTAGTCAAGCGCAGTATTTT. This translates into CASSPTSQAQYF. The gene calls are TRBV3-1 (or the pseudogene TRBV3-2) and TRBJ2-3, with a possible D match to TRBD2 (6 bases). The germline V gene has CDR1 LGHDT and CDR2 YNNKEL (reference sequence). The CDR3 is made up of 12 amino acids. The V gene lost 4 bases and the J gene lost 10 bases, with 12 bases spanning the gap.